In its sample, the clone carrying this T cell receptor beta chain was seen a few times. The antigen is not known. These data belong to a study of blood T cells in healthy people across ages. Study results and limitations: Estimates of diversity drawn from one million T cells were considered underestimates.

Next came a second PCR, run for roughly 6 to 11 cycles, which used a sample-barcoded 5' primer along with a J-beta primer mix. Via MiXCR, TCRdb re-called the 5' RACE reads, giving one row per CDR3 protein. This table holds 1.5 million to 2 million distinct CDR3 sequences, roughly 30% found once. V was clipped by 0 bases and J by 4 bases; unmatched bases: 7. Germline lookup yields CDR1 SGHRS and CDR2 YFSETQ. The CDR3 is 16 amino acids. The TCR comes from a woman aged 25 to 45 in good health. J is TRBJ1-1 and V is TRBV5-1; 9 bases are shared with TRBD1. Sequenced: blood. The CDR3 spells CASSLASGQGPTEAFF. The CDR3 nucleotides are TGCGCCAGCAGCTTGGCCAGTGGACAGGGGCCCACTGAAGCTTTCTTT.